The text below deals with one T cell receptor (beta chain). Its antigen is unidentified. This sample is drawn from a study of OX40 agonist ivuxolimab in advanced cancers. Study at large: The dose-escalation cohort was around 83% male, with a mean age of 60 years, ranging roughly 20 to 80.

CDR3 length: 16 residues. The germline V gene has CDR1 SGHRS and CDR2 YFSETQ. V gave up 5 bases and J gave up 4 bases; unmatched junction bases: 12. Assay used: immunoSEQ multiplex PCR; TCRdb lists only in-frame clones, some missing. The top ten clones hold more than 25% of a sample with some 26,000 clones, about 82% of them seen once. Findings and caveats of the study: At 0.1 to 3.0 mg/kg and by week 6, clonal expansion occurred in CD4+ and CD8+ blood T cells.

Material: CD4+ or CD8+ T cells sorted from blood, obtained in a trial of the OX40 agonist ivuxolimab. The sequence was obtained from an adult with an advanced solid tumor such as melanoma, head and neck, liver or kidney cancer. The chain recombines TRBV5-1 with TRBJ2-3; 8 positions match TRBD2. CDR3 sequence (DNA): TGCGCCAGCAGTAGTACTAGCCGGGGGGGAGCAGATACGCAGTATTTT. It translates to CASSSTSRGGADTQYF. Full variable domain (remainder filled in from reference TRBV5-1 and TRBJ2-3): KAGVTQTPRYLIKTRGQQVTLSCSPISGHRSVSWYQQTPGQGLQFLFEYFSETQRNKGNFPGRFSGRQFSNSRSEMNVSTLELGDSALYLCASSSTSRGGADTQYFGPGTRLTVL.